The rows below give T cell receptor beta chains drawn from one sample of a study of T-cell reconstitution after alpha-beta-depleted transplantation in children. TCRdb itself ran the PCR reads through MiXCR, one entry per CDR3 protein. Here the sample spans some 840,000 distinct CDR3 sequences, about 16% being singletons. Sequenced material: PBMCs, mostly from graft donor cells, taken 360 days after TCRalphabeta/CD19-depleted stem cell transplant. These receptors all stem from a male patient aged 10 to 17 who had a stem cell transplant for acute lymphoblastic leukemia, so the T cells may come from the graft donor. CDR3s include the opening cysteine and the closing phenylalanine or tryptophan. The D gene is left open where the match is weak.

V	J	D	CDR3
TRBV7-7	TRBJ2-6	TRBD1	CASSSHRGPGANVLTF
TRBV4-1	TRBJ2-5	NA	CASSRTTVVQETQYF
TRBV15	TRBJ2-3	NA	CATSSDRTLRITDTQYF
TRBV4-1	TRBJ1-2	NA	CASSQEESVYYGYTF
TRBV2	TRBJ2-1	NA	CASTVHGGNEQFF
TRBV12-3/TRBV12-4	TRBJ1-1	NA	CASRPQRPNTEAFF
TRBV5-1	TRBJ1-1	TRBD1	CASSSDRGRRNTEAFF
TRBV11-1	TRBJ2-2	TRBD2	CASSHLRPYGRGAGELFF
TRBV12-3/TRBV12-4	TRBJ1-5	TRBD1	CASSFSGQGLNQPQHF
TRBV7-8	TRBJ2-7	TRBD2	CASSLVPGGRERAYEQYF
TRBV11-3	TRBJ1-1	TRBD1	CASSLGRGQGMNTEAFF
TRBV5-1	TRBJ2-3	TRBD2	CASSPREGWYF
TRBV12-3/TRBV12-4	TRBJ2-1	NA	CASSLSASPNEQFF
TRBV7-6	TRBJ2-7	NA	CASSLVFGGPSYEQYF
TRBV4-1	TRBJ2-6	TRBD1	CASSPSQGAGANVLTF
TRBV25-1	TRBJ2-5	NA	CASSRLRGVTGWETQYF
TRBV3-1	TRBJ1-3	NA	CASSQIGDSSGNTIYF
TRBV7-9	TRBJ2-7	NA	CASSLVYAVESSYEQYF
TRBV6-4	TRBJ2-1	NA	CASSDLANEQFF
TRBV12-3/TRBV12-4	TRBJ2-1	NA	CASSGTSLYNEQFF
TRBV27	TRBJ2-5	NA	CASSPASVEETQYF
TRBV5-4	TRBJ1-1	NA	CASSADSLMNTEAFF
TRBV7-3	TRBJ2-1	TRBD1	CASSLQGAHNEQFF
TRBV12-3/TRBV12-4	TRBJ1-6	NA	CASSLSGGGTNSPLHF
TRBV5-1	TRBJ1-2	TRBD1	CASSELTGRYGYTF
TRBV27	TRBJ2-7	TRBD1	CASSITGAYYEQYF
TRBV9	TRBJ2-3	TRBD2	CASSGGLAGVYGPTDTQYF
TRBV20-1	TRBJ1-2	NA	CSASTGINYGYTF
TRBV12-3/TRBV12-4	TRBJ1-2	TRBD1	CASTGQGRGLNGYTF
TRBV3-1	TRBJ2-2	TRBD1	CASSQERLGQGSTGELFF
TRBV20-1	TRBJ2-1	NA	CSARGTTSSYNEQFF
TRBV15	TRBJ2-1	TRBD1	CATTLSYQGAWNEQFF
TRBV7-3	TRBJ2-1	TRBD1	CASSWTGTHEQFF
TRBV4-1	TRBJ1-3	NA	CASSQEPHSGNTIYF
TRBV15	TRBJ1-1	NA	CATSLNTEAFF
TRBV6-5	TRBJ2-1	NA	CASSYAGLTYNEQFF
TRBV15	TRBJ2-4	NA	CATSAEFRDSAPENIQYF
TRBV5-1	TRBJ2-2	TRBD2	CASSFRTSGRRSLGGELFF
TRBV25-1	TRBJ2-1	NA	CASRREWEGLFF
TRBV7-2	TRBJ2-3	TRBD2	CASSLVTGGGADTQYF
TRBV20-1	TRBJ2-7	TRBD2	CSAPLAGGNYEQYF
TRBV7-2	TRBJ2-2	NA	CASSSRAAGGGELFF
TRBV12-3/TRBV12-4	TRBJ2-3	TRBD2	CASRVGLAPITDTQYF
TRBV29-1	TRBJ2-5	NA	CSVEGRHTKGETQYF
TRBV12-3/TRBV12-4	TRBJ1-1	NA	CASSSSVTVEAFF
TRBV20-1	TRBJ1-1	NA	CSARASNQGLAFF
TRBV12-3/TRBV12-4	TRBJ1-2	TRBD1	CASSFGTGGANYGYTF
TRBV29-1	TRBJ1-4	TRBD1	CSVEFPGQNNEKLFF
TRBV27	TRBJ2-1	TRBD2	CASSFRTSGDAYNEQFF
TRBV7-9	TRBJ1-1	NA	CASSLHMGAFF
TRBV29-1	TRBJ2-1	TRBD1	CSVGGQGNYNEQFF
TRBV29-1	TRBJ2-7	NA	CSVEDYLGPYEQYF
TRBV9	TRBJ2-3	NA	CASSSQGASTEYF
TRBV5-1	TRBJ1-2	TRBD1	CASSGGQRVDYGYTF